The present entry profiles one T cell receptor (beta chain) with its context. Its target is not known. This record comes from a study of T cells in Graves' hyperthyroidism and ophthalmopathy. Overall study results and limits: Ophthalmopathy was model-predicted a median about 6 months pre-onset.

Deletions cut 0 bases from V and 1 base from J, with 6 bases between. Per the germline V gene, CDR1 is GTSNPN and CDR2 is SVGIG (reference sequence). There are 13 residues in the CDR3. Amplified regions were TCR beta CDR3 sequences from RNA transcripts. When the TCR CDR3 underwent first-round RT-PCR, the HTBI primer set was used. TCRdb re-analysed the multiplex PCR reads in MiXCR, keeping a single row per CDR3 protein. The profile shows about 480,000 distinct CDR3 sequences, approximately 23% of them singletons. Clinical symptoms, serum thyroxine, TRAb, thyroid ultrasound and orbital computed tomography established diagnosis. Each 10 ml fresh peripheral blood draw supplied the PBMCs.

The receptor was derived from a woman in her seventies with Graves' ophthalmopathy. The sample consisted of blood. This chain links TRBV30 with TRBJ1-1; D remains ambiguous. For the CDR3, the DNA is TGTGCCTGGAGTGTGGCGGAGAACACTGAAGCTTTCTTT. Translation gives CAWSVAENTEAFF. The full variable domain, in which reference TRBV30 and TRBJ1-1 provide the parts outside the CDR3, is SQTIHQWPATLVQPVGSPLSLECTVEGTSNPNLYWYRQAAGRGLQLLFYSVGIGQISSEVPQNLSASRPQDRQFILSSKKLLLSDSGFYLCAWSVAENTEAFFGQGTRLTVV.